This TCR beta chain stems from a study of blood T cell repertoires in COVID-19. About the study: Donors in the United States, Italy and Spain gave samples during acute or convalescent COVID-19. Nucleic acid was either cDNA or gDNA, and it came from T cells, B-cell-depleted T cells, or PBMCs.

The V gene lost 1 base and the J gene lost 6 bases, with 10 bases spanning the gap. The CDR3 runs 14 residues. Looked up from germline, CDR1 is SGHKS and CDR2 is YYEKEE (reference sequence). Produced via immunoSEQ multiplex PCR; TCRdb's table is partial and in-frame only. The table has 310,000 or so clones, around 91% seen once. Clinical histories supplied by participants themselves formed the basis of cohort assignment. The genes are TRBV5-5 and TRBJ2-2; maybe TRBD2 (6 bases). Source material: PBMCs or T cells enriched from blood (not recorded which). This receptor was identified in a woman aged 18 to 35 with acute COVID-19. Written as DNA, the CDR3 is TGTGCCAGCAGCTTGAGCGGGTTGGCCGGGGAGCTGTTTTTT. Amino acids: CASSLSGLAGELFF.